A selection of T cell receptor beta chains follows, all from one sample in a study of human thymus T cells. Libraries were prepared by immunoSEQ multiplex PCR; TCRdb keeps only in-frame clonotypes and omits some of them. The sample includes about 46,000 clones, around 95% seen only once; the top ten take approximately 0.15%. What was sequenced was blood. These receptors all stem from a girl less than two years old with a congenital heart defect but otherwise immunologically healthy. Each CDR3 is given with its conserved first and last residue. A D gene is named only where the DNA matches it firmly. Some rows mark clone size as missing; the rest say once, few, many or name a class of expanded clone.

v_call	d_call	j_call	clone_size	cdr3_aa	cdr3_nt
TRBV13	TRBD2	TRBJ2-1	.	CASSRDSGRRGEQFF	TGTGCCAGCAGTCGTGATAGCGGGAGAAGGGGTGAGCAGTTCTTC
TRBV6-1	.	TRBJ2-1	.	CASSAEWPIEQFF	TGTGCCAGCAGTGCAGAATGGCCTATTGAGCAGTTCTTC
TRBV2	TRBD1	TRBJ2-3	.	CASSVRQGATDTQYF	TGTGCCAGCAGCGTACGACAGGGGGCCACAGATACGCAGTATTTT
TRBV11-2	TRBD2	TRBJ2-7	.	CASSLVAGSGYEQYF	TGTGCCAGCAGCTTAGTAGCGGGAAGCGGTTACGAGCAGTACTTC
TRBV7-2	.	TRBJ2-3	.	CASNPRRGGNTDTQYF	TGTGCCAGCAACCCTAGGAGAGGGGGGAACACAGATACGCAGTATTTT
TRBV7-8	TRBD1	TRBJ1-2	.	CASSPMTGYYGYTF	TGTGCCAGCAGCCCAATGACAGGGTACTATGGCTACACCTTC
TRBV23-1	.	TRBJ2-1	.	CASSQKVGRSSYNEQFF	TGCGCCAGCAGTCAAAAAGTGGGCAGGAGCTCCTACAATGAGCAGTTCTTC
TRBV9	.	TRBJ2-1	.	CASSVGPGFHEQFF	TGTGCCAGCAGCGTTGGTCCAGGGTTCCATGAGCAGTTCTTC
TRBV2	.	TRBJ2-3	.	CARAVPSTDTQYF	TGTGCCCGAGCGGTACCGAGCACAGATACGCAGTATTTT
TRBV14	.	TRBJ2-7	.	CASSQRLVLRDEQYF	TGTGCCAGCAGCCAAAGGTTGGTCCTTAGGGACGAGCAGTACTTC
TRBV28	TRBD2	TRBJ2-7	.	CASSPRLADLKYEQYF	TGTGCCAGCAGTCCCCGACTAGCGGACCTCAAGTACGAGCAGTACTTC
TRBV27	TRBD2	TRBJ2-1	once	CASSLGLAMSNEQFF	TGTGCCAGCAGTCTCGGACTAGCTATGTCGAATGAGCAGTTCTTC
TRBV2	.	TRBJ2-7	.	CASRWGGPSFRNEQYF	TGTGCCAGCAGGTGGGGGGGGCCCTCATTTAGAAACGAGCAGTACTTC
TRBV5-4	.	TRBJ1-3	.	CASSLQGRKDTIYF	TGTGCCAGCAGCTTGCAGGGGAGGAAGGACACCATATATTTT
TRBV2	TRBD1	TRBJ2-7	.	CASRLPFDRVAYEQYF	TGTGCCAGCAGGTTGCCTTTTGACAGGGTAGCCTACGAGCAGTACTTC
TRBV5-6	TRBD1	TRBJ1-2	.	CASSLGRGPLYGYTF	TGTGCCAGCAGCCTCGGCAGGGGGCCGTTATATGGCTACACCTTC
TRBV11-3	.	TRBJ1-2	.	CASSLDVWGHEGYTF	TGTGCCAGCAGCTTAGACGTCTGGGGGCATGAGGGCTACACCTTC
TRBV27	TRBD2	TRBJ2-7	.	CASSAIRLAGPLYEQYF	TGTGCCAGCAGTGCGATTAGACTAGCGGGACCCCTCTACGAGCAGTACTTC
TRBV4-2	TRBD2	TRBJ2-7	.	CASSLRLAGESIWYEQYF	TGTGCCAGCAGCTTAAGACTAGCGGGAGAATCGATATGGTACGAGCAGTACTTC
TRBV11-3	.	TRBJ2-1	.	CASSILRGPSGYNEQFF	TGTGCCAGCAGCATCTTGCGGGGGCCCTCGGGCTACAATGAGCAGTTCTTC
TRBV15	.	TRBJ2-5	.	CATSRDQTAQYF	TGTGCCACCAGCAGAGACCAAACGGCCCAGTACTTC
TRBV10-2	.	TRBJ2-7	.	CASSPSTYEQYF	TGCGCCAGCAGCCCGTCCACCTACGAGCAGTACTTC
TRBV5-1	.	TRBJ2-5	.	CASSFGGSRSRETQYF	TGCGCCAGCAGCTTTGGAGGATCGCGGTCGCGCGAGACCCAGTACTTC
TRBV2	.	TRBJ2-1	.	CASSALRATYNEQFF	TGTGCCAGCAGCGCCTTGCGCGCAACCTACAATGAGCAGTTCTTC
TRBV5-5	.	TRBJ2-7	once	CASSQRDSSYEQYF	TGTGCCAGCAGCCAGAGGGATAGTTCCTACGAGCAGTACTTC
TRBV18	.	TRBJ2-5	.	CASSPPVLGETQYF	TGTGCCAGCTCACCACCGGTATTGGGAGAGACCCAGTACTTC
TRBV2	.	TRBJ2-7	.	CASRTQLYEQYF	TGTGCCAGCAGGACCCAACTCTACGAGCAGTACTTC
TRBV7-9	.	TRBJ2-2	once	CASSLPGIANTGELFF	TGTGCCAGCAGCTTACCGGGAATCGCGAACACCGGGGAGCTGTTTTTT
TRBV15	.	TRBJ2-6	.	CATSRDTVQGVQGANVLTF	TGTGCCACCAGCAGAGATACGGTACAGGGCGTGCAAGGGGCCAACGTCCTGACTTTC
TRBV29-1	TRBD1	TRBJ1-2	.	CSVVGQGLDGYTF	TGCAGCGTCGTGGGACAGGGGTTGGATGGCTACACCTTC
TRBV27	TRBD2	TRBJ2-4	.	CASRTSGRGRNIQYF	TGTGCCAGCCGGACTAGCGGGAGGGGTAGAAACATTCAGTACTTC
TRBV5-8	TRBD2	TRBJ2-1	.	CASSLTVRFWREGSNEQFF	TGTGCCAGCAGCCTCACCGTAAGATTTTGGCGGGAGGGAAGTAATGAGCAGTTCTTC
TRBV28	.	TRBJ2-1	.	CASAPGQTNEQFF	TGTGCCAGCGCCCCGGGACAAACTAATGAGCAGTTCTTC
TRBV15	.	TRBJ1-3	.	CATSRDYEVVVWGSGNTIYF	TGTGCCACCAGCAGAGATTATGAAGTGGTGGTTTGGGGCTCTGGAAACACCATATATTTT
TRBV7-9	.	TRBJ2-2	.	CASSGSRAGELFF	TGTGCCAGCAGCGGGTCTCGGGCCGGGGAGCTGTTTTTT
TRBV19	TRBD2	TRBJ2-1	.	CASSFAWTSGNEQFF	TGTGCCAGTAGTTTCGCGTGGACTAGCGGCAATGAGCAGTTCTTC
TRBV25-1	.	TRBJ2-2	.	CASSERGHPNTGELFF	TGTGCCAGCAGTGAAAGGGGACACCCGAACACCGGGGAGCTGTTTTTT
TRBV7-3	TRBD2	TRBJ2-3	.	CASSLSGGTSGRRTDTQYF	TGTGCCAGCAGCTTAAGCGGGGGGACTAGCGGGAGAAGAACAGATACGCAGTATTTT
TRBV6-1	.	TRBJ2-7	.	CANSHERGDYEQYF	TGTGCCAACAGCCACGAGAGGGGGGACTACGAGCAGTACTTC
TRBV7-2	.	TRBJ2-7	.	CASSLGLRGPYRDEQYF	TGTGCCAGCAGCTTAGGCCTGAGGGGCCCATATAGGGACGAGCAGTACTTC
TRBV2	.	TRBJ1-2	.	CASSGRAGTF	TGTGCCAGCAGTGGACGTGCAGGCACCTTC
TRBV6-5	TRBD2	TRBJ2-7	once	CASSYRGGSYEQYF	TGTGCCAGCAGTTACCGGGGGGGCTCCTACGAGCAGTACTTC
TRBV10-3	TRBD2	TRBJ2-1	.	CAIPKREGNNEQFF	TGTGCCATCCCCAAGCGGGAGGGAAACAATGAGCAGTTCTTC
TRBV6-1	.	TRBJ1-4	.	CASSDRQGREKLFF	TGTGCCAGCAGTGACCGGCAGGGTAGGGAAAAACTGTTTTTT
TRBV28	.	TRBJ2-1	.	CASSLGNFAGSSYIGEQFF	TGTGCCAGCAGTTTAGGTAATTTTGCAGGGTCCTCCTACATCGGTGAGCAGTTCTTC
TRBV5-1	.	TRBJ1-4	.	CASRIGMGYEKLFF	TGCGCCAGCAGGATCGGAATGGGGTATGAAAAACTGTTTTTT
TRBV7-7	.	TRBJ2-7	.	CASSLRRGDEQYF	TGTGCCAGCAGCTTACGTAGGGGGGACGAGCAGTACTTC
TRBV25-1	.	TRBJ2-6	.	CASSEYGTSGANVLTF	TGTGCCAGCAGTGAATATGGCACCTCTGGGGCCAACGTCCTGACTTTC
TRBV9	TRBD2	TRBJ2-1	once	CASSVGLAVPNNEQFF	TGTGCCAGCAGCGTGGGACTAGCGGTACCCAACAATGAGCAGTTCTTC
TRBV9	TRBD2	TRBJ2-5	once	CASSAGTSGRGTQYF	TGTGCCAGCAGCGCCGGGACTAGCGGGAGGGGGACCCAGTACTTC
TRBV5-1	TRBD2	TRBJ2-1	once	CASSLDPLAGGPRGYNEQFF	TGCGCCAGCAGCTTGGACCCACTAGCGGGAGGGCCAAGGGGTTACAATGAGCAGTTCTTC
TRBV6-5	.	TRBJ2-2	.	CASTKYTGELFF	TGTGCCAGCACCAAATACACCGGGGAGCTGTTTTTT